Listed below are T cell receptor beta chains from one sample, sequenced in a study. TCRdb recomputed calls from the 5' RACE reads with MiXCR, one row per CDR3 protein. Of over 50,000 distinct CDR3 sequences in the sample, approximately 31% were seen once. The sequencing input was tumor-infiltrating naive CD4+ T cells sorted from the breast tumor. The receptors here all came from a female donor with breast cancer. CDR3s include the opening cysteine and the closing phenylalanine or tryptophan. A D gene is named only where the DNA matches it firmly.

J,D,V,CDR3
TRBJ2-5,TRBD1,TRBV9,CASSSRTGLETQYF
TRBJ1-5,TRBD1,TRBV28,CASSIPGTGINQPQHF
TRBJ2-3,.,TRBV5-6,CASSLVSSSGNTDTQYF
TRBJ2-3,.,TRBV5-1,CASSSEGSTDTQYF
TRBJ1-1,TRBD1,TRBV7-9,CASRRTTGGRNTEAFF
TRBJ2-2,.,TRBV3-1,CASSQVQANTGELFF
TRBJ1-5,.,TRBV5-4,CASSPGGGNQPQHF
TRBJ2-7,TRBD2,TRBV10-3,CAISVSGSFYEQYF
TRBJ2-7,.,TRBV30,CATGLRGEQYF
TRBJ2-4,.,TRBV6-1,CASSEARQRAKNIQYF
TRBJ2-1,TRBD2,TRBV18,CASSPSGSSYNEQFF
TRBJ2-5,TRBD1,TRBV20-1,CSASRDSPTLETQYF
TRBJ2-5,TRBD2,TRBV5-1,CASTSSGGAARETQYF